This TCR beta chain originates from a study of cytomegalovirus exposure and HLA in healthy donors. Germline V gives CDR1 MRHNA, CDR2 SNTAGT. The CDR3 is made up of 14 amino acids. PCR was performed using 60 Vbeta and 13 Jbeta primers. TCRdb's table, derived via immunoSEQ multiplex PCR, lists solely in-frame clones and lacks some. The profile shows about 89,000 clones, 67% of them singletons. Concerning this clone: An end of the junction does not agree with germline; a read error may underlie this.

This chain links TRBV6-4 with TRBJ1-2; maybe TRBD1 (5 bases). What was sequenced was PBMCs. The sequence derives from a young man in good health and CMV-seronegative. The DNA for the CDR3 is TGTGCCAGCAGTGTGGGGGGGGGAGAAGGCGGCTACCCCTTC. Its translation is CASSVGGGEGGYPF.